This T cell receptor (beta chain) was captured in a study of shared clonotypes between healthy human individuals. The study, taken as a whole, reports: Non-shared clonotypes had lower generation probabilities than clonotypes shared by all four sorted-subset donors. Sampling used blood alone; tissue repertoires probably differ.

Over several immunoSEQ plates, each subset's genomic DNA was distributed in even portions. Only in-frame clones appear in the TCRdb table, and some are missing; sequencing was by immunoSEQ multiplex PCR. The table includes over a million clones, roughly 96% detected once. As concerns this clone: No antigen is known for it.

Trimming took 2 bases from V and 5 from J; bases not matched to a gene: 5. The CDR3 loop spans 14 amino acids. Germline CDR1 reads KGHSH; CDR2 reads LQKENI. HIV-negative, healthy adults without recent acute infections or vaccinations were the donors. V usage is TRBV18 and J usage is TRBJ2-5; 7 bases are shared with TRBD2. The TCR was taken from a man younger than 45 in good health. Sequencing input: naive CD4+ T cells sorted from blood. Subset defined: CD45RA+ positively selected. CDR3 sequence reads: CASSPAGALETQYF. The CDR3 nucleotides read TGTGCCAGCTCACCAGCGGGAGCGCTGGAGACCCAGTACTTC.